Listed here are 28 T cell receptor beta chains from one sample, sequenced in a study of T cells expressing NK-cell markers. TCRdb reprocessed the 5' RACE reads, with one entry per CDR3 protein and no DNA. Here the sample table reports around 100,000 distinct CDR3 sequences. Input material: blood T cells: a sorted CD56 or NKG2C T cell subset, CD4+ or CD8+ T cells, or bulk PBMC T cells (not recorded which). The receptors stem from a woman aged 18-70 years in good health.

This chain connects TRBV6-5 to TRBJ2-5; TCRdb designates TRBD2, a call that cannot be tested without DNA. CDR3 length: 11 amino acids. Germline V CDR1 and CDR2: MNHEY, SVGAGI. This CDR3 reads CASSYEGLPYF.

The chain uses TRBV12-3 or TRBV12-4 and TRBJ1-4. CDR3 length: 14 amino acids. CDR3 residues: CASSHGVRQEKLFF.

The chain recombines TRBV7-9 with TRBJ1-1; the TRBD1 assignment by TCRdb is unverifiable without DNA. The CDR3 has 13 residues. Looked up from germline, CDR1 is SEHNR and CDR2 is FQNEAQ (reference sequence). The CDR3 reads CASSPPGNTEAFF.

The CDR3 reads CASSPGLAGVFYEQYF. The chain recombines TRBV27 with TRBJ2-7; as DNA is missing, the TRBD2 call by TCRdb cannot be tested. The germline V gene encodes CDR1 MNHEY and CDR2 SMNVEV (reference sequence). The CDR3 is 16 residues long.

CDR3 sequence: CASSYSRFPRGRDEQFF. This chain links TRBV6-5 with TRBJ2-1; TCRdb's D call, TRBD2, is unchecked because there is no DNA. This CDR3 region has 17 residues. CDR1 is MNHEY and CDR2 is SVGAGI in the germline V gene.

This chain links TRBV4-1 with TRBJ1-1; the TCRdb call, TRBD1, lacks DNA for checking. In germline, CDR1 is MGHRA, CDR2 YSYEKL. The CDR3 runs 15 residues. The CDR3 here is CASSQEGAGSTEAFF.

The chain uses TRBV3-1 and TRBJ2-7; TCRdb lists TRBD1, though no DNA is available to test this call. Germline V gives CDR1 LGHDT, CDR2 YNNKEL (reference sequence). This CDR3 comprises 14 residues. CDR3 in amino acids: CASSQRQGAYEQYF.

The V and J genes are TRBV20-1 and TRBJ2-5; TCRdb's D gene call, TRBD2, goes unchecked for lack of DNA. Germline CDR1 reads DFQATT; CDR2 reads SNEGSKA (reference sequence). This CDR3 is built from 16 residues. The CDR3 sequence: CSAGLPSGGALETQYF.

This sequence joins TRBV9 and TRBJ1-3; without DNA, the TCRdb call of TRBD1 cannot be checked. Germline V gene sequence: CDR1 SGDLS, CDR2 YYNGEE. This CDR3 comprises 17 residues. The CDR3: CASSERGLGSSGNTIYF.

The V gene is TRBV27, the J gene TRBJ1-1; absent DNA, TCRdb's TRBD1 call cannot be checked. Germline V gene data show CDR1 as MNHEY and CDR2 as SMNVEV (reference sequence). This CDR3 spans 14 amino acids. CDR3 in amino acids: CASSGPGRGTEAFF.

The rearrangement joins TRBV29-1 to TRBJ2-7; with no DNA, the TCRdb D assignment of TRBD1 cannot be verified. Per germline, CDR1 SQVTM and CDR2 ANQGSEA. This CDR3 region has 12 residues. This CDR3 reads CSVVTGSTEQYF.

V and J are TRBV18 and TRBJ2-1; TCRdb returns TRBD1, unconfirmable since there is no DNA. CDR3 length equals 22 residues. Looked up from germline, CDR1 is KGHSH and CDR2 is LQKENI. The CDR3 loop is CASSPNMLGGAPIQRVYNEQFF. Full variable domain (missing parts from reference TRBV18 and TRBJ2-1): NAGVMQNPRHLVRRRGQEARLRCSPMKGHSHVYWYRQLPEEGLKFMVYLQKENIIDESGMPKERFSAEFPKEGPSILRIQQVVRGDSAAYFCASSPNMLGGAPIQRVYNEQFFGPGTRLTVL.

The V gene is TRBV12-3 or TRBV12-4, the J gene TRBJ2-5; TCRdb gives TRBD1 as the D gene, but with no DNA this cannot be confirmed. This CDR3 is built from 16 residues. CDR3: CASSAPKDPLGETQYF.

This chain connects TRBV9 to TRBJ1-2; TCRdb designates TRBD1, a call that cannot be tested without DNA. The CDR3 length is 13 residues. Germline V gene data show CDR1 as SGDLS and CDR2 as YYNGEE. The CDR3 sequence is CASSPRTGGGYTF.

The rearrangement uses TRBV7-8 and TRBJ2-3; as DNA is missing, the TRBD2 call by TCRdb cannot be tested. The germline CDR1 and CDR2 sequences are SGHVS and FQNEAQ. This CDR3 contains 15 residues. CDR3 in amino acids: CAISLTSGDTDTQYF.

The V and J genes are TRBV15 and TRBJ2-2; TCRdb returns TRBD1, unconfirmable since there is no DNA. Looked up from germline, CDR1 is LNHNV and CDR2 is YYDKDF (reference sequence). The CDR3 is made up of 16 amino acids. The CDR3 sequence is CATSGFSRDSIGELFF.

The chain uses TRBV20-1 and TRBJ2-7; TCRdb returns TRBD2, unconfirmable since there is no DNA. CDR1 and CDR2 from the germline V gene are DFQATT and SNEGSKA (reference sequence). The CDR3 has 18 amino acids. CDR3 protein: CSAREASGRALLTYEQYF.

V gene TRBV5-1 combines with J gene TRBJ2-7; TCRdb names TRBD2, which stays unverified in the absence of DNA. The CDR3 sequence is 18 residues long. Per germline, CDR1 SGHRS and CDR2 YFSETQ. CDR3 loop: CASSLEGTSGGRDYEQYF.

The rearrangement joins TRBV15 to TRBJ2-5; there is no DNA to check the TCRdb D call of TRBD1. Germline lookup yields CDR1 LNHNV and CDR2 YYDKDF (reference sequence). The CDR3 runs to 17 residues. The CDR3 protein is CATSRMKTGGAEETQYF.

This chain links TRBV29-1 with TRBJ2-2. CDR1 SQVTM and CDR2 ANQGSEA come from the germline V gene. The CDR3 has 12 amino acids. CDR3 protein: CSVEDRSGELFF.

This rearrangement joins TRBV20-1 to TRBJ2-1; TCRdb designates TRBD1, a call that cannot be tested without DNA. Germline assignment: CDR1 DFQATT and CDR2 SNEGSKA (reference sequence). CDR3 length: 16 amino acids. The CDR3 sequence is CSATPLAGGSYNEQFF.

This chain connects TRBV9 to TRBJ2-7; TCRdb returns TRBD1, unconfirmable since there is no DNA. Germline V gene data show CDR1 as SGDLS and CDR2 as YYNGEE. The CDR3 is 14 amino acids. The CDR3 sequence: CASSPGQLSYEQYF.

The rearrangement links TRBV5-4 to TRBJ2-7; there is no DNA to check the TCRdb D call of TRBD2. CDR1 is SGHNT and CDR2 is YYREEE in the germline V gene (reference sequence). The CDR3 has 18 residues. The CDR3 here is CASSLAVSAGEVLYEQYF.

The chain uses TRBV6-2 or TRBV6-3 and TRBJ2-1; TCRdb lists TRBD2, though no DNA is available to test this call. Germline assignment: CDR1 MNHEY and CDR2 SVGEGT. The CDR3 length is 14 residues. CDR3 amino acids: CASSFGTSGNEQFF.

V usage is TRBV27 and J usage is TRBJ1-5. CDR3 length: 14 amino acids. Per the germline V gene, CDR1 is MNHEY and CDR2 is SMNVEV (reference sequence). The CDR3 loop is CASSLSGDNQPQHF.

The CDR3 protein is CASSPEGNTIYF. This chain connects TRBV9 to TRBJ1-3. The CDR3 has 12 residues. Germline lookup yields CDR1 SGDLS and CDR2 YYNGEE.

The chain is built from TRBV7-9 and TRBJ2-3. The CDR3 runs 12 residues. The germline gives CDR1 SEHNR, CDR2 FQNEAQ (reference sequence). CDR3 in amino acids: CASSSIGDTQYF.

The chain combines TRBV28 with TRBJ2-7; TCRdb's D call, TRBD2, is unchecked because there is no DNA. The CDR3 has 14 amino acids. CDR1 MDHEN and CDR2 SYDVKM come from the germline V gene. CDR3 sequence: CASMEGRTSYEQYF.